These 10 T cell receptor beta chains originate from one sample sequenced in a study of blood T cell repertoires in COVID-19. Generated by immunoSEQ multiplex PCR, the TCRdb table keeps only in-frame clones and is missing some. The sample has a few hundred thousand clones, 82% seen once. The sample taken for sequencing was peripheral blood. These receptors were collected from a woman aged 18-29 years with acute or convalescent COVID-19.

The J gene is TRBJ1-5, the V gene TRBV29-1, with 7 nucleotides matching TRBD1. This CDR3 has 13 amino acids. The junction had 3 bases not matched to a gene; V was cut back by 5 bases and J by 2 bases. CDR1 SQVTM and CDR2 ANQGSEA come from the germline V gene. CDR3: CSVRQGGNQPQHF. Here the CDR3 DNA reads TGCAGCGTTCGACAGGGAGGCAATCAGCCCCAGCATTTT.

The chain is built from TRBV4-3 and TRBJ2-2, with D possibly matching TRBD2 (5 bases). The ends were cut back, 0 bases at V and 7 bases at J, with 15 bases in the middle. In germline, CDR1 is LGHNA, CDR2 YSLEER. The CDR3 consists of 16 residues. The CDR3 sequence is CASSQDRIATGGELFF. The CDR3 bases are TGCGCCAGCAGCCAAGATCGGATAGCGACCGGCGGGGAGCTGTTTTTT.

This sequence joins TRBV2 and TRBJ2-3, with 9 bases aligning to TRBD2. Germline trimming cut 8 bases from V and 4 bases from J; bases unmatched to any gene: 7. In germline, CDR1 is SNHLY, CDR2 FYNNEI. The CDR3 loop spans 14 amino acids. For the CDR3, the DNA is TGTGCCAGCCTCTCGCGGGAGGGCCCAGATACGCAGTATTTT. Protein sequence: CASLSREGPDTQYF.

The chain recombines TRBV6-5 with TRBJ2-7; 11 bases fit TRBD1. Trimming at V came to 8 bases and at J to 3 bases, leaving 3 bases not matched to a gene. There are 13 residues in the CDR3. Germline values: CDR1 MNHEY, CDR2 SVGAGI. The CDR3 DNA reads TGTGCCAGCCTGGGACAGGGGGACTACGAGCAGTACTTC. Translated, it gives CASLGQGDYEQYF.

This sequence joins TRBV13 and TRBJ2-2, with D possibly TRBD1 on 5 matching bases. The germline V gene has CDR1 PRHDT and CDR2 FYEKMQ (reference sequence). V shed 1 base and J shed 4 bases, with 13 bases lying between them. The CDR3 has 16 amino acids. CDR3 in DNA: TGTGCCAGCAGCTTAGTTGGCAGGGCCGGCACCGGGGAGCTGTTTTTT. Protein: CASSLVGRAGTGELFF. The variable domain in full, with the rest retrieved from reference TRBV13 and TRBJ2-2, is AAGVIQSPRHLIKEKRETATLKCYPIPRHDTVYWYQQGPGQDPQFLISFYEKMQSDKGSIPDRFSAQQFSDYHSELNMSSLELGDSALYFCASSLVGRAGTGELFFGEGSRLTVL.

The chain has TRBV9 and TRBJ1-1; the D gene is possibly TRBD1 (5 bases). The CDR3 totals 14 residues. From germline, CDR1 is SGDLS and CDR2 YYNGEE. Trimming pared 4 bases from V and 0 bases from J, leaving 10 bases between. CDR3 in amino acids: CASSTTGLNTEAFF. CDR3 DNA sequence: TGTGCCAGCAGCACCACAGGATTGAACACTGAAGCTTTCTTT.

The genes are TRBV27 and TRBJ2-2; D uncertain. V was pared by 5 bases and J by 4 bases, with 11 bases between. This CDR3 has 14 amino acids. The germline CDR1 and CDR2 sequences are MNHEY and SMNVEV (reference sequence). In DNA form, the CDR3 reads TGTGCCAGCAGTCTTAGCCCCGGCACCGGGGAGCTGTTTTTT. The encoded protein is CASSLSPGTGELFF.

V is TRBV5-5 and J is TRBJ2-1; TRBD1 might be the D (5 bases). The germline V gene encodes CDR1 SGHKS and CDR2 YYEKEE (reference sequence). The CDR3 runs 16 residues. Deletions cut 2 bases from V and 6 bases from J, with 18 bases between. CDR3 in amino acids: CASSLGVGLYFNEQFF. CDR3 sequence (DNA): TGTGCCAGCAGCTTAGGGGTAGGGCTATACTTCAATGAGCAGTTCTTC.

The chain recombines TRBV6-2 or TRBV6-3 with TRBJ1-5; perhaps TRBD1 as D (6 bases). The CDR3 sequence is 15 residues long. Deletions cut 8 bases from V and 7 bases from J, with 21 bases between. Germline V gene sequence: CDR1 MNHEY, CDR2 SVGEGT. DNA for the CDR3: TGTGCCAGCGGCCGGCCGGGACAACGGACCCAGCCCCAGCATTTT. Protein sequence: CASGRPGQRTQPQHF.

This chain uses TRBV7-2 with TRBJ2-2; 7 bases match TRBD2. Germline lookup yields CDR1 SGHTA and CDR2 FQGNSA. Unmatched junction bases numbered 3, after V lost 3 bases and J lost 5 bases. This CDR3 is built from 14 residues. CDR3 protein: CASSLASGTGELFF. CDR3 coding DNA: TGTGCCAGCAGCTTGGCTAGCGGTACCGGGGAGCTGTTTTTT.